The 23 T cell receptor beta chains presented below share a single source sample, sequenced in a study of blood T cell repertoires in COVID-19. Sequenced by immunoSEQ multiplex PCR; TCRdb stores in-frame clones only, minus some. The table has a few hundred thousand clones, roughly 86% seen once. Sequencing was performed on peripheral blood. These receptors originate from a woman aged 50 to 60 with acute or convalescent COVID-19.

This clone was observed a few times. This sample includes further DNA sequences coding for the same CDR3. The chain employs TRBV28 and TRBJ2-7; 10 bases fit TRBD2. This CDR3 has 14 amino acids. The V gene's germline CDR1 is MDHEN and CDR2 SYDVKM. Unmatched junction bases numbered 1, after V lost 3 bases and J lost 2 bases. The CDR3: CASSFLAGAYEQYF. The CDR3 nucleotides are TGTGCCAGCAGTTTTCTAGCGGGAGCCTACGAGCAGTACTTC.

V gene TRBV28 combines with J gene TRBJ2-3; 11 bases map to TRBD2. J was trimmed by 5 bases and V by 3 bases; bases with no gene match: 4. In germline, CDR1 is MDHEN, CDR2 SYDVKM. The CDR3 runs to 15 residues. DNA of the CDR3: TGTGCCAGCAGTTTCTTTAGCGGGAGGGTAGATACGCAGTATTTT. Encoded protein: CASSFFSGRVDTQYF.

This clone was counted a few times. The chain employs TRBV6-5 and TRBJ2-7; the match to TRBD2 covers 12 bases. The CDR3 loop spans 13 amino acids. CDR1 and CDR2 (germline): MNHEY, SVGAGI. V lost 8 bases to trimming and J lost 3 bases; unmatched junction nucleotides: 2. The chain's CDR3 is CASRGLAGYEQYF. CDR3 coding DNA: TGTGCCAGCCGGGGACTAGCGGGCTACGAGCAGTACTTC.

The genes are TRBV6-5 and TRBJ1-1; D is unclear. V dropped 2 bases and J dropped 6 bases, with 7 bases sitting between them. Germline V lookup: CDR1 MNHEY, CDR2 SVGAGI. There are 12 residues in the CDR3. CDR3 DNA: TGTGCCAGCAGTTACCGTGGGCCTGAAGCTTTCTTT. As protein: CASSYRGPEAFF.

The chain recombines TRBV6-2 or TRBV6-3 with TRBJ1-2; the D is unclear. Germline loops: CDR1 MNHEY, CDR2 SVGEGT. The V end was cut by 6 bases, the J end by 3 bases, with 26 bases between. The CDR3 contains 18 residues. The CDR3 is CASSPKRAYYRFYYGYTF. The CDR3 nucleotides read TGTGCCAGCAGCCCTAAACGCGCCTACTACCGTTTTTACTATGGCTACACCTTC.

This CDR3 is CASTRAGVMNEQFF. CDR3 nucleotides: TGCGCCAGCACGAGGGCGGGAGTTATGAATGAGCAGTTCTTC. The rearrangement joins TRBV10-1 to TRBJ2-1, with 7 bases matching TRBD2. CDR1 and CDR2 (germline): WNHNN, SYGVQD (reference sequence). The CDR3 is made up of 14 amino acids. V lost 7 bases to trimming and J lost 7 bases; unmatched junction nucleotides: 10.

The chain has TRBV27 and TRBJ1-5, with 10 bases aligning to TRBD1. V lost 4 bases and J lost 0; bases outside the gene matches: 6. This CDR3 has 17 amino acids. CDR1 is MNHEY and CDR2 is SMNVEV in the germline V gene (reference sequence). The CDR3 spells CASSSGTGAYSNQPQHF. CDR3 in DNA: TGTGCCAGCAGTTCCGGGACAGGGGCGTATAGCAATCAGCCCCAGCATTTT.

This chain links TRBV7-9 with TRBJ2-6; 8 bases fit TRBD1. CDR3 length equals 18 residues. Germline values: CDR1 SEHNR, CDR2 FQNEAQ (reference sequence). Germline trimming cut 5 bases from V and 2 bases from J; bases unmatched to any gene: 11. The CDR3 spells CASSPRTGIDPGANVLTF. CDR3 DNA: TGTGCCAGCAGCCCTCGGACAGGGATAGATCCTGGGGCCAACGTCCTGACTTTC. Filled out from reference TRBV7-9 and TRBJ2-6, the complete variable domain reads DTGVSQNPRHKITKRGQNVTFRCDPISEHNRLYWYRQTLGQGPEFLTYFQNEAQLEKSRLLSDRFSAERPKGSFSTLEIQRTEQGDSAMYLCASSPRTGIDPGANVLTFGAGSRLTVL.

The chain joins TRBV2 to TRBJ2-7; the match to TRBD2 covers 10 bases. From germline, CDR1 is SNHLY and CDR2 FYNNEI. The CDR3 extends over 18 amino acids. The V gene end was trimmed by 2 bases and the J gene end by 1 base; junction bases not matched to a gene: 11. CDR3 in DNA: TGTGCCAGCAGTGAAATGTATAGGCTAGCGGGAGTTTCCTACGAGCAGTACTTC. The encoded protein is CASSEMYRLAGVSYEQYF.

CDR3 nucleotides: TGTGCCAGCAGTCCTCGGACAGGGGGAGGAAACACCATATATTTT. Amino acids: CASSPRTGGGNTIYF. V and J are TRBV6-5 and TRBJ1-3; TRBD1 matches at 10 bases. Germline values: CDR1 MNHEY, CDR2 SVGAGI. J gave up 4 bases and V 5 bases, and 5 bases lay outside the gene matches. The CDR3 is 15 amino acids.

This sequence joins TRBV3-1 (or the pseudogene TRBV3-2) and TRBJ2-1; 8 bases match TRBD2. V dropped 1 base and J dropped 8; count of bases not matched to a gene: 13. The CDR3 contains 17 residues. CDR1 and CDR2 (germline): LGHDT, YNNKEL (reference sequence). The CDR3 loop reads CASSQVLAVTPSHEQFF. For the CDR3, the DNA is TGTGCCAGCAGCCAAGTACTAGCGGTCACACCGTCCCATGAGCAGTTCTTC.

CDR3 nucleotide sequence: TGCAGCGCCACGGTCGGCGGCTCCTACGAGCAGTACTTC. It translates to CSATVGGSYEQYF. The chain is built from TRBV29-1 and TRBJ2-7; D not certain. V lost 7 bases, J lost 0 bases, and 13 bases lay in between. Germline assignment: CDR1 SQVTM and CDR2 ANQGSEA. The CDR3 sequence is 13 residues long.

The chain has TRBV7-8 and TRBJ2-1; tentative D call: TRBD1 (6 bases). V lost 3 bases to trimming and J lost 9 bases, with 12 bases between them. Germline assignment: CDR1 SGHVS and CDR2 FQNEAQ. This CDR3 comprises 13 residues. Here the CDR3 DNA reads TGTGCCAGCAGCTTTGGGGGCTCAAGTGAGCAGTTCTTC. It codes for CASSFGGSSEQFF.

The chain uses TRBV19 and TRBJ1-5; 9 nucleotides line up with TRBD1. V gave up 6 bases and J gave up 3 bases; unmatched junction bases: 6. Germline V gene sequence: CDR1 LNHDA, CDR2 SQIVND (reference sequence). CDR3 length: 15 residues. The DNA for the CDR3 is TGTGCCAGTAGCCCGACAGGGGGGAACAATCAGCCCCAGCATTTT. Translated, it gives CASSPTGGNNQPQHF.

The chain uses TRBV27 and TRBJ2-2, with D possibly matching TRBD1 (5 bases). Looked up from germline, CDR1 is MNHEY and CDR2 is SMNVEV (reference sequence). V lost 2 bases and J lost 7, with 20 bases in between. This CDR3 comprises 17 residues. The CDR3 sequence is CASSLDFVAGSDGELFF. The CDR3 coding sequence is TGTGCCAGCAGTTTAGACTTCGTGGCAGGGTCTGACGGGGAGCTGTTTTTT.

The rearrangement links TRBV9 to TRBJ2-1; 7 bases agree with TRBD2. The CDR3 totals 14 residues. CDR1 is SGDLS and CDR2 is YYNGEE in the germline V gene. J gave up 7 bases and V 0 bases, and 4 bases lay outside the gene matches. Here the CDR3 DNA reads TGTGCCAGCAGCGTAGACCCCGGGGGGAATGAGCAGTTCTTC. Protein: CASSVDPGGNEQFF.

The chain has TRBV28 and TRBJ2-7; maybe TRBD2 (5 bases). This CDR3 is built from 13 residues. V was cut by 5 bases and J by 7 bases, with 15 bases left in between. The germline CDR1 and CDR2 sequences are MDHEN and SYDVKM. The CDR3 loop is CASSPPGSLEQYF. The CDR3 nucleotides are TGTGCCAGCAGTCCGCCGGGATCCTTAGAGCAGTACTTC.

This chain connects TRBV4-1 to TRBJ1-5; D may be TRBD1 (5 bases). The CDR3 loop spans 15 amino acids. V was pared by 6 bases and J by 4 bases, with 16 bases between. Germline CDR1 and CDR2: MGHRA and YSYEKL. CDR3 protein: CASSPRVGTNQPQHF. CDR3 DNA sequence: TGCGCCAGCAGTCCGCGGGTGGGGACTAATCAGCCCCAGCATTTT.

This clone was found once. The V call is TRBV7-6, the J call TRBJ2-2, with D tentatively TRBD1 (6 bases). The CDR3 spans 16 residues. Germline assignment: CDR1 SGHVS and CDR2 FNYEAQ. V was shortened by 5 bases and J by 6 bases, with 19 bases between the two germline ends. DNA for the CDR3: TGTGCCAGCAGCGCCCAGGGGCGGAGTGGGTCCGGGGAGCTGTTTTTT. Protein sequence: CASSAQGRSGSGELFF.

This clone appeared a single time. This chain connects TRBV29-1 to TRBJ1-2, with 9 positions matching TRBD1. The V and J ends lost 1 base and 6 bases, in that order; junction bases with no gene match: 9. Germline V CDR1 and CDR2: SQVTM, ANQGSEA. The CDR3 runs to 15 residues. The CDR3 nucleotides are TGCAGCGTTGAAGGAGGGACAGGGACTGTGAATGGCTACACCTTC. This encodes CSVEGGTGTVNGYTF. Full variable domain (outside the CDR3, taken from reference TRBV29-1 and TRBJ1-2): SAVISQKPSRDICQRGTSLTIQCQVDSQVTMMFWYRQQPGQSLTLIATANQGSEATYESGFVIDKFPISRPNLTFSTLTVSNMSPEDSSIYLCSVEGGTGTVNGYTFGSGTRLTVV.

The chain recombines TRBV2 with TRBJ1-1; no reliable D call. This CDR3 has 15 residues. V was pared by 6 bases and J by 3 bases, with 17 bases between. In germline, CDR1 is SNHLY, CDR2 FYNNEI. CDR3 DNA: TGTGCCAGCAGGACGGGGTTGACAATCGACACTGAAGCTTTCTTT. This encodes CASRTGLTIDTEAFF.

The chain combines TRBV27 with TRBJ2-1; 7 nucleotides align to TRBD1. Germline V gene sequence: CDR1 MNHEY, CDR2 SMNVEV (reference sequence). The CDR3 spans 15 residues. After removal of 5 bases from V and 4 bases from J, the junction contained 8 bases not matched to a gene. CDR3 DNA: TGTGCCAGCAGTCGCCGGGACAGAGAGTACAATGAGCAGTTCTTC. Amino acid sequence: CASSRRDREYNEQFF.

This sequence joins TRBV7-3 and TRBJ2-1; D is ambiguous. The CDR3 is 14 amino acids. V was cut by 6 bases and J by 10 bases, with 19 bases left in between. Germline V CDR1 and CDR2: SGHTA, FQGTGA. The CDR3 DNA sequence: TGTGCCAGCAGTTCCTCCCGAACTGAACAGGAGCAGTTCTTC. This encodes CASSSSRTEQEQFF.